This T cell receptor beta chain was captured by sequencing in a study of neurological immune-mediated disorders. This clonotype was observed many times. 5'RACE employing 10-nucleotide random UMIs yielded the cDNA. From 15-18 subjects, over 160 million TCR-beta sequences were obtained in each sequencing run. TCRdb recomputed calls from the 5' RACE reads with MiXCR, one row per CDR3 protein. The data hold about 59,000 distinct CDR3 sequences, with about 3.5% observed a single time. CDR3 length: 12 amino acids. V was pared by 5 bases and J by 2 bases, with 6 bases between. The sequence derives from a woman aged 45 to 65 with multiple sclerosis. Sequenced material: PBMCs. The rearrangement joins TRBV12-3 or TRBV12-4 to TRBJ2-5; D is uncertain. The chain's CDR3 is CASSRLQETQYF. The CDR3 region has the DNA TGTGCCAGCAGTCGACTTCAAGAGACCCAGTACTTC.